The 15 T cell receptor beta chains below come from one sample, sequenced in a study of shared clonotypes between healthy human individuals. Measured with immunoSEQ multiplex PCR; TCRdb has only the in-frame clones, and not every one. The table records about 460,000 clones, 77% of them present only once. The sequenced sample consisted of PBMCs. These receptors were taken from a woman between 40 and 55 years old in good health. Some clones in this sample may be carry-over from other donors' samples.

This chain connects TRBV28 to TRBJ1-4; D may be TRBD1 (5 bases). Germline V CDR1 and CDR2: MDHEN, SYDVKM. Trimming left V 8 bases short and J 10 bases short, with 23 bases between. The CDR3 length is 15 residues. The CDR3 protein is CASGEPVGAAGKLFF. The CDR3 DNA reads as TGTGCCAGCGGCGAACCGGTCGGGGCGGCCGGAAAACTGTTTTTT. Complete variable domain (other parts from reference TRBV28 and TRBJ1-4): DVKVTQSSRYLVKRTGEKVFLECVQDMDHENMFWYRQDPGLGLRLIYFSYDVKMKEKGDIPEGYSVSREKKERFSLILESASTNQTSMYLCASGEPVGAAGKLFFGSGTQLSVL.

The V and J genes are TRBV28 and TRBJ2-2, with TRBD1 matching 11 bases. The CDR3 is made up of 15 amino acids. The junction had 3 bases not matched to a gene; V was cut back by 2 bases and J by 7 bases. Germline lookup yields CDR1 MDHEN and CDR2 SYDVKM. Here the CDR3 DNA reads TGTGCCAGCAGTTTAGCCGGGACAGGGGGCGGGGAGCTGTTTTTT. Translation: CASSLAGTGGGELFF.

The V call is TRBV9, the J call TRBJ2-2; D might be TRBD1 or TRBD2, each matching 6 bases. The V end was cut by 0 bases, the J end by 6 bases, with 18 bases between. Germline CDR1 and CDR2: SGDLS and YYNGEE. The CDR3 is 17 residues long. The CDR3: CASSVAAGAGPSGELFF. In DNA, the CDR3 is TGTGCCAGCAGCGTAGCGGCAGGGGCGGGACCTTCCGGGGAGCTGTTTTTT.

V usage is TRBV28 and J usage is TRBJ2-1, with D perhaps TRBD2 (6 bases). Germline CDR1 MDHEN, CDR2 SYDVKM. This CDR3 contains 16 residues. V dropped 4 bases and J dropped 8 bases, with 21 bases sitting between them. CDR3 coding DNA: TGTGCCAGCAGTTCCCCCCGGGACTCCCTCCGGGATGAGCAGTTCTTC. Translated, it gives CASSSPRDSLRDEQFF.

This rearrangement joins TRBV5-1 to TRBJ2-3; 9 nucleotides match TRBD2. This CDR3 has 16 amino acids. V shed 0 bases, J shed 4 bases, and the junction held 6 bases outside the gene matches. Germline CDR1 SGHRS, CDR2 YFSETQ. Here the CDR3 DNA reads TGCGCCAGCAGCTTGGCCACTAGCGGGCTCGCAGATACGCAGTATTTT. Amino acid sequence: CASSLATSGLADTQYF.

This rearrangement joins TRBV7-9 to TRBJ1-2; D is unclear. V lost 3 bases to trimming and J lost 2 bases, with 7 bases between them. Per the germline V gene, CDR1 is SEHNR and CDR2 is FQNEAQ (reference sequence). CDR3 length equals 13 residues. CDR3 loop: CASSLVTNYGYTF. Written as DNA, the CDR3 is TGTGCCAGCAGCTTGGTGACCAACTATGGCTACACCTTC.

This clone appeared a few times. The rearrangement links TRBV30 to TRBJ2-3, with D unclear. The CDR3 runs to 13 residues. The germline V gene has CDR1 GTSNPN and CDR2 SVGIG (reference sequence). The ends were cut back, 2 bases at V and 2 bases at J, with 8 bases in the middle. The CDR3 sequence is CAWSRLFTDTQYF. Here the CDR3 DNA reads TGTGCCTGGAGTAGGTTGTTCACAGATACGCAGTATTTT. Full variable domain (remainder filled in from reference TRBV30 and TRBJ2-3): SQTIHQWPATLVQPVGSPLSLECTVEGTSNPNLYWYRQAAGRGLQLLFYSVGIGQISSEVPQNLSASRPQDRQFILSSKKLLLSDSGFYLCAWSRLFTDTQYFGPGTRLTVL.

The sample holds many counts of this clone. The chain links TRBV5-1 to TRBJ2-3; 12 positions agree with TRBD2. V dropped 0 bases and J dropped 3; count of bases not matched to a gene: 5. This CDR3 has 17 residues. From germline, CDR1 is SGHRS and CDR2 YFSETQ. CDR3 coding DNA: TGCGCCAGCAGCTTGGTCCCTAGCGGGAGGGGTACAGATACGCAGTATTTT. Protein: CASSLVPSGRGTDTQYF.

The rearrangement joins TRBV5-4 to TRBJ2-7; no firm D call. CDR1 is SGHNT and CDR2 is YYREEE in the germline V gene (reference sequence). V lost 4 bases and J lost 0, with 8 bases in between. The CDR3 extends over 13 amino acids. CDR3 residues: CASSPANSYEQYF. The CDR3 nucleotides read TGTGCCAGCAGCCCGGCGAACTCCTACGAGCAGTACTTC. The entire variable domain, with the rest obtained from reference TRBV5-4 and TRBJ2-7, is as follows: ETGVTQSPTHLIKTRGQQVTLRCSSQSGHNTVSWYQQALGQGPQFIFQYYREEENGRGNFPPRFSGLQFPNYSSELNVNALELDDSALYLCASSPANSYEQYFGPGTRLTVT.

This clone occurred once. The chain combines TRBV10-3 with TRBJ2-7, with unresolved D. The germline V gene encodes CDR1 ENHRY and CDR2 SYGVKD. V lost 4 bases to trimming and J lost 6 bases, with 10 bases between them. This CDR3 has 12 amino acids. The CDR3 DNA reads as TGTGCCATCAGTGGGACCGGTGGCGAGCAGTACTTC. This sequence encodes CAISGTGGEQYF.

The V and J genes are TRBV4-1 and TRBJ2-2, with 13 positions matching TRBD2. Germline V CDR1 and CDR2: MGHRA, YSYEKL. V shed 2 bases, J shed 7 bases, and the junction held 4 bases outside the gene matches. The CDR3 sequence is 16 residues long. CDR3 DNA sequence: TGCGCCAGCAGCCAAACTAGCGGGAGGGCCGACGGGGAGCTGTTTTTT. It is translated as CASSQTSGRADGELFF.

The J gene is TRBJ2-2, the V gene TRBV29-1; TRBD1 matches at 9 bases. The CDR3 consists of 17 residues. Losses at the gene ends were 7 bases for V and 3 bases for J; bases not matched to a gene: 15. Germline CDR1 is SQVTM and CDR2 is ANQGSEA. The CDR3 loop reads CSATTVPGQGYTGELFF. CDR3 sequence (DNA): TGCAGCGCCACCACTGTCCCGGGACAGGGCTACACCGGGGAGCTGTTTTTT.

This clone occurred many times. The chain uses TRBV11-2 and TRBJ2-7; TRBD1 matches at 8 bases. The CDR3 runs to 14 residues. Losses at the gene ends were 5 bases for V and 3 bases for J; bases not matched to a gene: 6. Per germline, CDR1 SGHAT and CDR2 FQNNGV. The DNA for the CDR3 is TGTGCCAGCAGCAAGGACAGGGCGATCTACGAGCAGTACTTC. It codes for CASSKDRAIYEQYF.

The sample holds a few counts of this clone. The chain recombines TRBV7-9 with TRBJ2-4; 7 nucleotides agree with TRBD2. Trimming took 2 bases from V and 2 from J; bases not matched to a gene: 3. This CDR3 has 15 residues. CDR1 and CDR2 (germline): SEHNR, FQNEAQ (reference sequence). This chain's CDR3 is CASSLMGLPKNIQYF. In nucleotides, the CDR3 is TGTGCCAGCAGCTTAATGGGACTACCCAAAAACATTCAGTACTTC.

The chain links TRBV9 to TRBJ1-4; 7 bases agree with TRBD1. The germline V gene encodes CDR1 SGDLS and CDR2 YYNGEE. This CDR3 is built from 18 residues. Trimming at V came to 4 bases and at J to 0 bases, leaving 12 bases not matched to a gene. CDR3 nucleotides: TGTGCCAGCAGCAGCAATCCGGGACAGTACTCAACTAATGAAAAACTGTTTTTT. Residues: CASSSNPGQYSTNEKLFF.